These T cell receptor beta chains were read from a single sample in a study of patients and donors after allogeneic stem cell transplantation. TCRdb called the RT-PCR reads again in MiXCR, with one record for every CDR3 protein. This table holds 65,000 to 80,000 distinct CDR3 sequences, around 27% found once. Material for sequencing was blood, either unsorted or a sorted T cell fraction (not recorded which). All receptors come from a human donor who was either an allogeneic HSCT recipient or a stem cell or donor lymphocyte infusion donor (not recorded which). It is not recorded whose cells these are; they may come from a transplant donor. Each CDR3 is given with its conserved first and last residue. The D gene is left open where the match is weak. The size of a clone is reported for some rows only, either as once, few or many, or as a class for expanded clones.

v_call	j_call	clone_size	d_call	cdr3_nt	cdr3_aa
TRBV12-3/TRBV12-4	TRBJ1-5	few	.	TGTGCCAGCACCGACGGCGGGCCCCAGCATTTT	CASTDGGPQHF
TRBV5-8	TRBJ2-7	few	.	TGTGCCAGCAGCCAATATACGGCAGCTTCGGGCTCCTACGAGCAGTACTTC	CASSQYTAASGSYEQYF
TRBV12-3/TRBV12-4	TRBJ1-1	.	.	TGTGCCAGCAGTTTCGTATGGGCTGAAGCTTTCTTT	CASSFVWAEAFF
TRBV5-1	TRBJ1-2	few	TRBD1	TGCGCCAGCAGCCCAGGGGGGTCGAACTATGGCTACACCTTC	CASSPGGSNYGYTF
TRBV6-5	TRBJ1-5	.	.	TGTGCCAGCAGTTACTCGTTTCAGGGGCAGCCCCAGCATTTT	CASSYSFQGQPQHF
TRBV7-9	TRBJ1-2	.	.	TGTGCCAGCAGCCGAGGCCCCGAGGGCTGGGAAGGCTACACCTTC	CASSRGPEGWEGYTF
TRBV4-1	TRBJ2-1	.	TRBD2	TGCGCCAGTTGTAGCGGGGGGCCGGGAGAGCAGTTCTTC	CASCSGGPGEQFF
TRBV27	TRBJ1-6	few	TRBD1	TGTGCCAGCAGTTTCAGGGGGCCTTCACCCCTCCACTTT	CASSFRGPSPLHF
TRBV19	TRBJ2-1	few	.	TGTGCCAGTAGTGATCGACAGATCCAGCAGTTCTTC	CASSDRQIQQFF
TRBV5-4	TRBJ2-5	few	.	TGTGCCAGCAGCTCGCCAGGGTTCGGTCCAGAGACCCAGTACTTC	CASSSPGFGPETQYF
TRBV7-6	TRBJ2-3	.	TRBD2	TGTGCCAGCAGCCGACTAGCGGGGGCGGGAGATACGCAGTATTTT	CASSRLAGAGDTQYF
TRBV5-1	TRBJ2-7	.	.	TGCGCCAGCAGCTTGGTGGCAGGGGCCGTCCCCACCTACGAGCAGTACTTC	CASSLVAGAVPTYEQYF
TRBV12-3/TRBV12-4	TRBJ1-3	.	.	TGTGCCAGCAGTTCCGGAAACACCATGTATTTT	CASSSGNTMYF
TRBV20-1	TRBJ2-1	.	.	TGCAGTGCTAGAGATATCCTAGCCGGCGAGCAGTTCTTC	CSARDILAGEQFF
TRBV7-3	TRBJ1-1	few	.	TGTGCCAGCAGCTACATCCCAGGGGCTGAAGCTTTCTTT	CASSYIPGAEAFF
TRBV5-1	TRBJ1-2	.	.	TGCGCCAGCAGTCCCGGAATGGACTATGGCTACACCTTC	CASSPGMDYGYTF
TRBV9	TRBJ2-2	.	TRBD2	TGTGCCAGCATTCCGGGACTAGCGGGGGGGCTCCCCGGGGAGCTGTTTTTT	CASIPGLAGGLPGELFF
TRBV2	TRBJ1-2	.	.	TGTGCCAGCAGTCGACAGTTGTCTGGCTACACCTTC	CASSRQLSGYTF